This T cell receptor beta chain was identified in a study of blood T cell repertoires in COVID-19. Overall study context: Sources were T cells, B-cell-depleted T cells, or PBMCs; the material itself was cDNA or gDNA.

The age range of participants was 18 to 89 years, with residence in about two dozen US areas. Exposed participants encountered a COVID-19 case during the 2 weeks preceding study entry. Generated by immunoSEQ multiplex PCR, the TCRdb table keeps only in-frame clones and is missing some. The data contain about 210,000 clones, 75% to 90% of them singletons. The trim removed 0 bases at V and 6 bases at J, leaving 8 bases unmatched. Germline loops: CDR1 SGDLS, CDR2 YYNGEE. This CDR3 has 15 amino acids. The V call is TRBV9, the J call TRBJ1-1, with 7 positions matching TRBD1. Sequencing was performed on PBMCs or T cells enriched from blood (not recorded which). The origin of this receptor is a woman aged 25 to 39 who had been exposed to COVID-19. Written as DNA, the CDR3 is TGTGCCAGCAGCGTAGGAGGGCAGGGGGGACCTGAAGCTTTCTTT. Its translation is CASSVGGQGGPEAFF.